These T cell receptor beta chains were read from a single sample in a study of OX40 agonist ivuxolimab in advanced cancers. The assay was immunoSEQ multiplex PCR, and TCRdb's table has in-frame clones only and misses some. Here the sample spans 20,000 to 25,000 clones, under 85% being singletons. This material consisted of CD4+ or CD8+ T cells sorted from blood, taken in a trial of the OX40 agonist ivuxolimab. The receptors were sampled from an adult with an advanced solid tumor such as melanoma, head and neck, liver or kidney cancer. Each CDR3 is given with its conserved first and last residue. Fields, in order: J gene, V gene, D gene, clone size, CDR3 DNA, CDR3 protein. The D gene is left open where the match is weak. Clone sizes are given selectively: once, few, many, or a class where the clone is expanded.

TRBJ1-5 | TRBV7-9 | - | - | TGTGCCAGCAGCTTAGTATCAGCAGCCTATAGCAATCAGCCCCAGCATTTT | CASSLVSAAYSNQPQHF
TRBJ1-1 | TRBV9 | TRBD1 | - | TGTGCCAGCAGCGCCCCGGGACAGGGAGATTCTGAAGCTTTCTTT | CASSAPGQGDSEAFF
TRBJ2-1 | TRBV5-6 | - | - | TGTGCCAGCAGCTTGCCGAACTTGGGGTCGGAAGAGCAGTTCTTC | CASSLPNLGSEEQFF
TRBJ2-3 | TRBV9 | - | - | TGTGCCAGCAGCGTAGGACAGGGAGGAAGCACAGATACGCAGTATTTT | CASSVGQGGSTDTQYF
TRBJ1-2 | TRBV9 | TRBD1 | - | TGTGCCAGCAGCGGTGGAGGGGGACAGGGACGTGGCTACACCTTC | CASSGGGGQGRGYTF
TRBJ1-1 | TRBV5-1 | - | - | TGCGCCAGCAGCTCGGGACTTGAAGCTTTCTTT | CASSSGLEAFF
TRBJ1-5 | TRBV5-4 | - | few | TGTGCCAGCAAACTGGGAGTCGGGCCCCAGCCCCAGCATTTT | CASKLGVGPQPQHF
TRBJ2-5 | TRBV27 | TRBD1 | - | TGTGCCAGCAGTTTACTCCCCGGGGACAGCCAAGAGACCCAGTACTTC | CASSLLPGDSQETQYF
TRBJ1-1 | TRBV5-6 | TRBD1 | once | TGTGCCAGCAGCTTGGGGACAGGGAACACTGAAGCTTTCTTT | CASSLGTGNTEAFF
TRBJ1-1 | TRBV19 | - | once | TGTGCCAGTAGGTACGGTAACACTGAAGCTTTCTTT | CASRYGNTEAFF
TRBJ1-1 | TRBV9 | - | - | TGTGCCAGCAGCGTAGTCTCGGGGAACACTGAAGCTTTCTTT | CASSVVSGNTEAFF
TRBJ2-7 | TRBV11-1 | TRBD2 | - | TGTGCCAGCAGCTTACAAGGGCAAGCGGGAGTCTACGAGCAGTACTTC | CASSLQGQAGVYEQYF
TRBJ2-2 | TRBV2 | - | once | TGTGCCAGCAGTTTTACCGGGGAGCTGTTTTTT | CASSFTGELFF
TRBJ2-2 | TRBV5-1 | - | - | TGCGCCAGCAGCTGGGGAACTAACACCGGGGAGCTGTTTTTT | CASSWGTNTGELFF
TRBJ1-3 | TRBV19 | - | - | TGTGCCAGTAGTATTGGGACTTTCTCTGGAAACACCATATATTTT | CASSIGTFSGNTIYF
TRBJ1-2 | TRBV28 | TRBD1 | - | TGTGCCAGCAGTTCGAGACAGGGGGTTTACTATGGCTACACCTTC | CASSSRQGVYYGYTF
TRBJ1-5 | TRBV9 | - | few | TGTGCCAGCAGCGTAGGCGGCCCAGGACAGCCCCAGCATTTT | CASSVGGPGQPQHF
TRBJ1-2 | TRBV2 | TRBD1 | - | TGTGCCAGCAGGGACAGGGGCACGAGGGGCTACACCTTC | CASRDRGTRGYTF
TRBJ2-1 | TRBV7-9 | TRBD2 | - | TGTGCCAGCAGCTTACTTGCGGGAGGGCCGGAATTCTTC | CASSLLAGGPEFF
TRBJ1-4 | TRBV30 | - | - | TGTGCCTGGAGTGTAATAAGGGAAAAACTGTTTTTT | CAWSVIREKLFF
TRBJ2-7 | TRBV6-5 | - | - | TGTGCCAGCAGTTATATAGCCGGCTCCCTAGAGGAGCAGTACTTC | CASSYIAGSLEEQYF
TRBJ2-2 | TRBV21-1 | - | - | TGTGCCAGCAGCCCAAATATGGGGCAGGGGGCGCGGACGAACACCGGGGAGCTGTTTTTT | CASSPNMGQGARTNTGELFF
TRBJ1-4 | TRBV4-1 | TRBD1 | - | TGCGCCAGCAGCCAAGATAGGGACAGGGCCGAGGAAAAACTGTTTTTT | CASSQDRDRAEEKLFF
TRBJ1-2 | TRBV2 | TRBD1 | - | TGTGCCAGCAGTGATTCGGGACAGTATGGCTACACCTTC | CASSDSGQYGYTF
TRBJ1-4 | TRBV5-5 | TRBD1 | - | TGTGCCAGCAGCTCTGCGGGACAGGGAAATGAAAAACTGTTTTTT | CASSSAGQGNEKLFF
TRBJ2-7 | TRBV5-5 | TRBD2 | - | TGTGCCAGCAGCGCCTTAGCGGGAGTGGTTTTCGAGCAGTACTTC | CASSALAGVVFEQYF
TRBJ2-1 | TRBV5-6 | - | once | TGTGCCAGCAGCTCCTCGGGGGCGGGTTACAATGAGCAGTTCTTC | CASSSSGAGYNEQFF
TRBJ1-5 | TRBV5-4 | - | - | TGTGCCAGCAGCGCGGACGGTAGCAATCAGCCCCAGCATTTT | CASSADGSNQPQHF
TRBJ1-1 | TRBV7-2 | - | medium-sized | TGTGCCAGCAGCTTAGCAGGTTGGGTTGGCGGGACTGAAGCTTTCTTT | CASSLAGWVGGTEAFF
TRBJ1-4 | TRBV6-1 | TRBD1 | - | TGTGCCAGCAGTCGAGACAGGGGAGAAAAACTGTTTTTT | CASSRDRGEKLFF
TRBJ2-7 | TRBV5-6 | - | - | TGTGCCAGCAGCAAACTCGAGGGGTCCCCCTACGAGCAGTACTTC | CASSKLEGSPYEQYF
TRBJ2-1 | TRBV9 | - | - | TGTGCCAGCAGCGTAGGGACAGCTAACAATGAGCAGTTCTTC | CASSVGTANNEQFF
TRBJ1-1 | TRBV6-5 | - | - | TGTGCCAGCAGTTACTCGGGGGAGGTCACTGAAGCTTTCTTT | CASSYSGEVTEAFF
TRBJ2-7 | TRBV9 | - | - | TGTGCCAGCAGCGTAGCGGAGGCTAGGGCCTACGAGCAGTACTTC | CASSVAEARAYEQYF
TRBJ1-5 | TRBV30 | TRBD1 | few | TGTGCCTGGAGCGGGACAGGGAAAGGTTTGCAGCCCCAGCATTTT | CAWSGTGKGLQPQHF
TRBJ2-1 | TRBV5-6 | - | - | TGTGCCAGCAGCTCCGCGGCGGGGGCCACCTACAATGAGCAGTTCTTC | CASSSAAGATYNEQFF
TRBJ2-1 | TRBV9 | - | few | TGTGCCAGCAGCCTGGGGACCGGCGTGGGTGAGCAGTTCTTC | CASSLGTGVGEQFF
TRBJ1-2 | TRBV10-3 | - | - | TGTGCCATCAGGGACGGGCAGTCTAACTATGGCTACACCTTC | CAIRDGQSNYGYTF
TRBJ2-3 | TRBV27 | - | - | TGTGCCAGCAGTCCCACCGGGGACTGGAGCACAGATACGCAGTATTTT | CASSPTGDWSTDTQYF
TRBJ2-7 | TRBV5-6 | - | - | TGTGCCAGCAGCTGGCGGAGTGGTAACGAGCAGTACTTC | CASSWRSGNEQYF
TRBJ1-1 | TRBV5-8 | - | - | TGTGCCAGCAGCTTTGGGGTCACTGAAGCTTTCTTT | CASSFGVTEAFF
TRBJ1-6 | TRBV7-2 | TRBD1 | - | TGTGCCAGCAGCTTAGGACGGGACAGTATCCAGGGCCTCCACTTT | CASSLGRDSIQGLHF
TRBJ2-3 | TRBV7-9 | TRBD2 | - | TGTGCCAGCAGTCCCGCGGGGGGGCCTAGAGATACGCAGTATTTT | CASSPAGGPRDTQYF
TRBJ2-7 | TRBV6-6 | TRBD1 | - | TGTGCCAGCAGTCCCACAGGGGGATCGTCCTACGAGCAGTACTTC | CASSPTGGSSYEQYF
TRBJ1-1 | TRBV4-1 | - | - | TGCGCCAGCAGCCAGCAGGGCGGGGGCACTGAAGCTTTCTTT | CASSQQGGGTEAFF
TRBJ2-7 | TRBV7-6 | TRBD1 | - | TGTGCCAGCAGCTTAGCCGCCGGGACAGGGGGCTCCTACGAGCAGTACTTC | CASSLAAGTGGSYEQYF
TRBJ1-2 | TRBV6-1 | - | - | TGTGCCAGCAGTGAAGGTGAGGTATTTGGCTACACCTTC | CASSEGEVFGYTF
TRBJ1-6 | TRBV28 | TRBD1 | medium-sized | TGTGCCAGCAGTACAGGGGGGGATAATTCACCCCTCCACTTT | CASSTGGDNSPLHF
TRBJ1-2 | TRBV7-9 | - | medium-sized | TGTGCCCTCAGCATCCAGACCGGGGACTATGGCTACACCTTC | CALSIQTGDYGYTF
TRBJ1-1 | TRBV4-1 | - | - | TGCGCCAGCAGCCAAGTTGGGTATATGAACACTGAAGCTTTCTTT | CASSQVGYMNTEAFF
TRBJ2-1 | TRBV18 | - | - | TGTGCCAGCTCCCCTGGACAGAAGCAGTTCTTC | CASSPGQKQFF
TRBJ1-2 | TRBV28 | - | once | TGTGCCAGCAGATCGGGCGGCTCCTATGGCTACACCTTC | CASRSGGSYGYTF
TRBJ2-3 | TRBV27 | - | - | TGTGCCAGCAGTTTCTCCTCCAGCACAGATACGCAGTATTTT | CASSFSSSTDTQYF
TRBJ2-2 | TRBV7-6 | - | - | TGTGCCAGCAGCTTAGGGTCTACCGGGGAGCTGTTTTTT | CASSLGSTGELFF
TRBJ1-1 | TRBV19 | - | - | TGTGCCAGTAGTATGGGGTTACGGACTGAAGCTTTCTTT | CASSMGLRTEAFF